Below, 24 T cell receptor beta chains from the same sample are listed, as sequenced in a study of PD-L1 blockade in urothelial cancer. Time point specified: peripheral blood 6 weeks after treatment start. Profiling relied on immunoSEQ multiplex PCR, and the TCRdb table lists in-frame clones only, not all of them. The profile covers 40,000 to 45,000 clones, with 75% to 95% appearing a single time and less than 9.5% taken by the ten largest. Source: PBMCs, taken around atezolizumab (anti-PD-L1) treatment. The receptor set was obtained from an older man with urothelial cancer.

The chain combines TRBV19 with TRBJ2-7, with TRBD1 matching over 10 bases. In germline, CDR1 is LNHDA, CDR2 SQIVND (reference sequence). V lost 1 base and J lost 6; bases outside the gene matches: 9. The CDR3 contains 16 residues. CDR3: CASSIGDRGLRSEQYF. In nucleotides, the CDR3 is TGTGCCAGTAGTATAGGAGACAGGGGGCTTCGGAGCGAGCAGTACTTC.

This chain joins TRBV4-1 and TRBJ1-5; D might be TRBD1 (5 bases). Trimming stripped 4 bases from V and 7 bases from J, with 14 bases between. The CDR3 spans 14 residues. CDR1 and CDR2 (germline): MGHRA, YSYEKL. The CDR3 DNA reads TGCGCCAGCAGCCCCCTTGGGGCGCGGCAGCCCCAGCATTTT. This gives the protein CASSPLGARQPQHF.

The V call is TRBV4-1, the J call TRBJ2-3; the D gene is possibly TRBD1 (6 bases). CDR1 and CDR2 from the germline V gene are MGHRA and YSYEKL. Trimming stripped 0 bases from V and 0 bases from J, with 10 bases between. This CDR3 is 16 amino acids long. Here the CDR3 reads CASSQEGAPSTDTQYF. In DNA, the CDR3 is TGCGCCAGCAGCCAAGAGGGGGCACCTAGCACAGATACGCAGTATTTT.

The CDR3 protein is CASSESDQGTAYGYTF. DNA for the CDR3: TGTGCCAGCAGTGAAAGTGATCAAGGGACAGCTTATGGCTACACCTTC. The rearrangement links TRBV6-1 to TRBJ1-2; TRBD1 matches at 7 bases. CDR1 and CDR2 from the germline V gene are MNHNS and SASEGT. The CDR3 totals 16 residues. V shed 2 bases and J 5 bases; nucleotides not matched to a gene: 11.

CDR3 in amino acids: CASSLQTGYEQYF. In nucleotides, the CDR3 is TGCGCCAGCAGCTTACAAACGGGCTACGAGCAGTACTTC. The rearrangement joins TRBV5-1 to TRBJ2-7, with D hard to call. This CDR3 contains 13 residues. V gave up 2 bases and J gave up 3 bases, with 9 bases separating them. Germline V gives CDR1 SGHRS, CDR2 YFSETQ.

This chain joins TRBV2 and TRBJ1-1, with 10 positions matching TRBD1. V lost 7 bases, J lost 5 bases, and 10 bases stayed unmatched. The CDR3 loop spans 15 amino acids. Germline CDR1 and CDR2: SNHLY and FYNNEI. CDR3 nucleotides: TGTGCCAGCACCACCGGGACAGGGGATCGGACTGAAGCTTTCTTT. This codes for CASTTGTGDRTEAFF.

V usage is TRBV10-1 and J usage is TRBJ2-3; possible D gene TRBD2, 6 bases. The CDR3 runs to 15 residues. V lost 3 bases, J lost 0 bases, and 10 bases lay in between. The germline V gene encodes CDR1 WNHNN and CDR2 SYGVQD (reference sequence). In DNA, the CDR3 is TGCGCCAGCAGTGATACTAGCTCTAGCACAGATACGCAGTATTTT. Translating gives CASSDTSSSTDTQYF.

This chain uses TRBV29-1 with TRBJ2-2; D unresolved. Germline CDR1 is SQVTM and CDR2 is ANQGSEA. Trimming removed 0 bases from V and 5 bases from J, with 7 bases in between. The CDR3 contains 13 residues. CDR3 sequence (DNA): TGCAGCGTTGAAGAGAGCCGAACCGGGGAGCTGTTTTTT. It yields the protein CSVEESRTGELFF.

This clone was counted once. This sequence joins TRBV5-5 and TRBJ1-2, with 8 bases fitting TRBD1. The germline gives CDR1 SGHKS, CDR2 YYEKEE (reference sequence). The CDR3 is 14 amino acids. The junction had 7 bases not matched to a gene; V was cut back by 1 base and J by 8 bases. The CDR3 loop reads CASSLSGGLGGYTF. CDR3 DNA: TGTGCCAGCAGCTTGTCAGGGGGCCTAGGAGGCTACACCTTC.

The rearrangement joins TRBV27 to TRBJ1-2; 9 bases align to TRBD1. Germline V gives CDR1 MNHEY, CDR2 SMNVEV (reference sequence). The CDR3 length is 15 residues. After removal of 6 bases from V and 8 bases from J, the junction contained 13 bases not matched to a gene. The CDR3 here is CASRRTGAKNMGYTF. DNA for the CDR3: TGTGCCAGCAGAAGGACAGGGGCAAAAAATATGGGCTACACCTTC.

The CDR3 sequence: CASSNPDRSNYGYTF. CDR3 sequence (DNA): TGTGCCAGCAGCAACCCTGACAGGAGTAACTATGGCTACACCTTC. The chain carries TRBV7-9 and TRBJ1-2, with D perhaps matching TRBD1 (6 bases). Germline loops: CDR1 SEHNR, CDR2 FQNEAQ (reference sequence). V was shortened by 5 bases and J by 1 base, with 14 bases between the two germline ends. This CDR3 has 15 amino acids. The variable domain in full, with the rest retrieved from reference TRBV7-9 and TRBJ1-2, is DTGVSQNPRHKITKRGQNVTFRCDPISEHNRLYWYRQTLGQGPEFLTYFQNEAQLEKSRLLSDRFSAERPKGSFSTLEIQRTEQGDSAMYLCASSNPDRSNYGYTFGSGTRLTVV.

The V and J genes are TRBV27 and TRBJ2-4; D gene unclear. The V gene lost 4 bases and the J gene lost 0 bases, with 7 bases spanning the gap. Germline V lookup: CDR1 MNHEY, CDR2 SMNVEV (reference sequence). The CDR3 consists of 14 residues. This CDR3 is CASSSPLAKNIQYF. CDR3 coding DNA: TGTGCCAGCAGTTCTCCCCTAGCCAAAAACATTCAGTACTTC.

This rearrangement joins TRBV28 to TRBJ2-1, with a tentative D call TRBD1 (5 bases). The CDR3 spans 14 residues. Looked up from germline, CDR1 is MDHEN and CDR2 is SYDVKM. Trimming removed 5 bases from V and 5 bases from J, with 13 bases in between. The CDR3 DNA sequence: TGTGCCAGCAGTGCTACAGGACCAAACAATGAGCAGTTCTTC. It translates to CASSATGPNNEQFF. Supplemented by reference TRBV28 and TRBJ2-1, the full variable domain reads DVKVTQSSRYLVKRTGEKVFLECVQDMDHENMFWYRQDPGLGLRLIYFSYDVKMKEKGDIPEGYSVSREKKERFSLILESASTNQTSMYLCASSATGPNNEQFFGPGTRLTVL.

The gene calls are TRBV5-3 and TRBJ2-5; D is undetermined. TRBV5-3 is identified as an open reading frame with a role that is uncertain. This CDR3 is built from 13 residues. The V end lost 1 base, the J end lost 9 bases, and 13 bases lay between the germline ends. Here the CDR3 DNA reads TGTGCCAGAAGCTTGTGTCACCCCAAGCCCCAGTACTTC. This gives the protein CARSLCHPKPQYF.

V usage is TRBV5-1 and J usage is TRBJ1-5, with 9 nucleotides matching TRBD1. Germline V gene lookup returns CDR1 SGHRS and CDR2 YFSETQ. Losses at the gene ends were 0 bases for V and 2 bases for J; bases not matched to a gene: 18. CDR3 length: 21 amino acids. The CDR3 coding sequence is TGCGCCAGCAGCTTGGTTTCCTTGGACAGGGGACGACATACTGGCAATCAGCCCCAGCATTTT. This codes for CASSLVSLDRGRHTGNQPQHF.

The CDR3 sequence is CASSQTSGGYNEQFF. CDR3 in DNA: TGCGCCAGCAGCCAGACTAGCGGAGGCTACAATGAGCAGTTCTTC. V usage is TRBV5-1 and J usage is TRBJ2-1; TRBD2 agrees at 9 bases. Germline values: CDR1 SGHRS, CDR2 YFSETQ. Trimming cost V 4 bases and J 3 bases; bases outside gene matches: 5. This CDR3 contains 15 residues.

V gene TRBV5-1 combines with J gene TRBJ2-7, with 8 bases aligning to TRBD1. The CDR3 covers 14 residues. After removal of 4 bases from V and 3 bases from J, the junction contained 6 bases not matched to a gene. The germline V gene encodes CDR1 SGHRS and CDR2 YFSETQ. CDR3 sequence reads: CASSQGQDDYEQYF. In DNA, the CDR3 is TGCGCCAGCAGCCAGGGACAGGATGACTACGAGCAGTACTTC.

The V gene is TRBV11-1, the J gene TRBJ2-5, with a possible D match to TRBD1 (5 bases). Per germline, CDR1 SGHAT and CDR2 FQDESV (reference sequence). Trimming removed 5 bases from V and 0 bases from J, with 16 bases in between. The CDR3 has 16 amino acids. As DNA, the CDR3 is TGTGCCAGCAGCCCCTATCCAGGGTTGTACCAAGAGACCCAGTACTTC. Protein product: CASSPYPGLYQETQYF. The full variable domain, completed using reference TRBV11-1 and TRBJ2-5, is EAEVAQSPRYKITEKSQAVAFWCDPISGHATLYWYRQILGQGPELLVQFQDESVVDDSQLPKDRFSAERLKGVDSTLKIQPAELGDSAMYLCASSPYPGLYQETQYFGPGTRLLVL.

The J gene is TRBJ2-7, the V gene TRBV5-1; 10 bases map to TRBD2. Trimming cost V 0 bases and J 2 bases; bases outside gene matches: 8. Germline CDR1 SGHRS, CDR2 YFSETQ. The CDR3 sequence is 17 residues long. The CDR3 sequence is CASSLATTSGDTYEQYF. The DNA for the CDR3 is TGCGCCAGCAGCTTGGCCACCACTAGCGGGGATACCTACGAGCAGTACTTC.

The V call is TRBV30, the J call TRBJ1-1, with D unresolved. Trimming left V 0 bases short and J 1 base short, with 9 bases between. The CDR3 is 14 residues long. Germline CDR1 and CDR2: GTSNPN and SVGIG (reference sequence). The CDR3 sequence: CAWSVQRQNTEAFF. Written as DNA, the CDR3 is TGTGCCTGGAGTGTACAGAGACAGAACACTGAAGCTTTCTTT.

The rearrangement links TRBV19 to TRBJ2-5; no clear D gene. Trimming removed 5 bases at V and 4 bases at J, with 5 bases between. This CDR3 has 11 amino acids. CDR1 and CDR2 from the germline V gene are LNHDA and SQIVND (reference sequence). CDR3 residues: CASSLLETQYF. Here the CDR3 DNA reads TGTGCCAGTAGTCTACTAGAGACCCAGTACTTC.

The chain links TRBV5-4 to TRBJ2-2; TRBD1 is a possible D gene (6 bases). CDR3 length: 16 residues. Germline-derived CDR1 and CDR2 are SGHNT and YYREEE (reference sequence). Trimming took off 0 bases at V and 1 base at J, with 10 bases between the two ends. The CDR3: CASSLGGQVNTGELFF. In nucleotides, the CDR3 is TGTGCCAGCAGCTTGGGGGGACAAGTGAACACCGGGGAGCTGTTTTTT.

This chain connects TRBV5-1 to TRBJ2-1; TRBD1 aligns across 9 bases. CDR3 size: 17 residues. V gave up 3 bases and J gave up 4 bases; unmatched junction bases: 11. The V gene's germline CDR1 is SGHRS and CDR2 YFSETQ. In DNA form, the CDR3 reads TGCGCCAGCAGCTCAAATTCCCGGGACAGGGTTTACAATGAGCAGTTCTTC. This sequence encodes CASSSNSRDRVYNEQFF. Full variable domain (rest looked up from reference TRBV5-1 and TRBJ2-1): KAGVTQTPRYLIKTRGQQVTLSCSPISGHRSVSWYQQTPGQGLQFLFEYFSETQRNKGNFPGRFSGRQFSNSRSEMNVSTLELGDSALYLCASSSNSRDRVYNEQFFGPGTRLTVL.

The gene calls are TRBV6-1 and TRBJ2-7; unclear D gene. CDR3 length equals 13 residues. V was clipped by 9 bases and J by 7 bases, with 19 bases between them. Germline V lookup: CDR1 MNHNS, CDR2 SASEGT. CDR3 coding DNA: TGTGCCAGTTCGCTCGGTCAATCTTTGGAGCAGTACTTC. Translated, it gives CASSLGQSLEQYF.